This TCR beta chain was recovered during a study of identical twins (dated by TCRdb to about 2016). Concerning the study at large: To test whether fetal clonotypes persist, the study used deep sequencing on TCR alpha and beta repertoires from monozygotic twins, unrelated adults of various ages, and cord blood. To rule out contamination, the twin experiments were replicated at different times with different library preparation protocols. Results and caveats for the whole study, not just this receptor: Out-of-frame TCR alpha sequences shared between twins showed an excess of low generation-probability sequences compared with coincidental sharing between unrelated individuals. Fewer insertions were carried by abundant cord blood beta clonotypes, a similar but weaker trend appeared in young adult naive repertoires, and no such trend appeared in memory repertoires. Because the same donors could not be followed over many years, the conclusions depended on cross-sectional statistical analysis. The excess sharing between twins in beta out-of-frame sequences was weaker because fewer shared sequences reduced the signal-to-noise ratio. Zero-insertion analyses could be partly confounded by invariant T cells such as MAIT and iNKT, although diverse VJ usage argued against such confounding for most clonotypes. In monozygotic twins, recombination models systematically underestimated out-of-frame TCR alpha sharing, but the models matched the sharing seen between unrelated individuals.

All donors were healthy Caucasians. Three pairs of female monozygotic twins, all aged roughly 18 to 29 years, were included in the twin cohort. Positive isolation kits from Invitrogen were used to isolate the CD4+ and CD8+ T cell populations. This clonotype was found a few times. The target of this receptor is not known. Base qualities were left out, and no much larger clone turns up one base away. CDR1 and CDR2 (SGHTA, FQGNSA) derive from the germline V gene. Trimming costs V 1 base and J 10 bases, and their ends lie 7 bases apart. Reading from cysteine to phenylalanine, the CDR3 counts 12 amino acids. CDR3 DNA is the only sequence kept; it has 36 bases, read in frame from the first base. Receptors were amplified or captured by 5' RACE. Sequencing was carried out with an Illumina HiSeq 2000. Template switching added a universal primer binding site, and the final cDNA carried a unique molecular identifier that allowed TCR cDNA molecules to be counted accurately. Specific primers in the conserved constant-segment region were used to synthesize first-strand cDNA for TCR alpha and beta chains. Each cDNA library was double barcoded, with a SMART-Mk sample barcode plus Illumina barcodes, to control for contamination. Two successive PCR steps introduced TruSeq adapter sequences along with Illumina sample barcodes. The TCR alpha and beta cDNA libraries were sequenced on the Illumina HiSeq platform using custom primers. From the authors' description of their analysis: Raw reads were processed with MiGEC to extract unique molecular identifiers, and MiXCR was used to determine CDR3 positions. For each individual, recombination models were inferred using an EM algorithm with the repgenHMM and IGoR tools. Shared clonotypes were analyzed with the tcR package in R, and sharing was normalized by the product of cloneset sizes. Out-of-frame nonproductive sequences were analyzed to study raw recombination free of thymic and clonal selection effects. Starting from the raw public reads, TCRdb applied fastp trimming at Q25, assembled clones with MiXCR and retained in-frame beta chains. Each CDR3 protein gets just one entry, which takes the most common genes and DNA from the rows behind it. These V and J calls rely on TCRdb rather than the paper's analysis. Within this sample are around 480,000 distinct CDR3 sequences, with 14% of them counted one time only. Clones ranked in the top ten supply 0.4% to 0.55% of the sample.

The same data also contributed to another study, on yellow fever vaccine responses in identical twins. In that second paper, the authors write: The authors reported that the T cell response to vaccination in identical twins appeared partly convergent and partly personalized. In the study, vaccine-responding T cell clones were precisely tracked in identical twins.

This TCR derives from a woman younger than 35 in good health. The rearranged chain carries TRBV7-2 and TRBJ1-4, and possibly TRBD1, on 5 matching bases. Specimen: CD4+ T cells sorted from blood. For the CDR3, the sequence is CASSLVGGKLFF. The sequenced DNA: TGTGCCAGCAGCTTAGTGGGGGGAAAACTGTTTTTT.